This is a list of T cell receptor beta chains from one sample in a study of blood T cell repertoires in COVID-19. Sequencing was performed with immunoSEQ multiplex PCR; in TCRdb, only in-frame clones are kept and a portion is missing. The sample records around 300,000 clones, approximately 85% being singletons. Specimen: peripheral blood. The receptors originated from a man between 18 and 29 years old with active or convalescent COVID-19. The CDR3 runs from the conserved cysteine through the conserved F or W. The order of the fields is J gene, D gene, clone size, V gene, CDR3 protein, CDR3 DNA. A D gene is named only where the DNA matches it firmly. Size is stated for part of the rows, as once, few or many counts, or as a class when the clone is expanded.

>TRBJ2-3|-|once|TRBV7-9
CASSLGRSSTDTQYF
TGTGCCAGCAGCTTAGGCAGGTCTAGCACAGATACGCAGTATTTT
>TRBJ2-3|-|-|TRBV9
CASSEPSDYPPTDTQYF
TGTGCCAGCAGCGAGCCCTCGGACTATCCACCCACAGATACGCAGTATTTT
>TRBJ2-4|TRBD2|-|TRBV6-5
CASRLAGVAKNIQYF
TGTGCCAGCAGACTAGCGGGAGTAGCCAAAAACATTCAGTACTTC
>TRBJ2-2|-|-|TRBV9
CASSDQVDRSTGELFF
TGTGCCAGCAGCGACCAGGTCGACAGGTCGACCGGGGAGCTGTTTTTT
>TRBJ2-7|-|-|TRBV19
CASSTTRAGGYEQYF
TGTGCCAGTAGTACGACCAGGGCAGGAGGGTACGAGCAGTACTTC
>TRBJ1-2|TRBD1|-|TRBV6-1
CASSDRLTGGYGYTF
TGTGCCAGCAGTGACCGGCTGACAGGGGGGTATGGCTACACCTTC
>TRBJ1-3|-|-|TRBV28
CASSFPRGSGNTIYF
TGTGCCAGCAGTTTCCCAAGAGGGTCGGGAAACACCATATATTTT
>TRBJ2-7|-|-|TRBV19
CASRSSYEQYF
TGTGCCAGTCGCAGTTCCTACGAGCAGTACTTC
>TRBJ1-3|TRBD1|-|TRBV18
CASSHTGTVSGNTIYF
TGTGCCAGCTCACACACCGGGACAGTCTCTGGAAACACCATATATTTT
>TRBJ1-2|-|-|TRBV27
CASSPDPGERGIYGYTF
TGTGCCAGCAGTCCAGATCCGGGGGAGCGGGGAATCTATGGCTACACCTTC
>TRBJ2-1|-|-|TRBV6-4
CASSAVHNRASEQFF
TGTGCCAGCAGTGCCGTACATAACAGGGCGTCGGAGCAGTTCTTC
>TRBJ1-5|-|-|TRBV18
CASSPVHNQPQHF
TGTGCCAGCTCACCCGTACACAATCAGCCCCAGCATTTT
>TRBJ1-3|-|-|TRBV19
CASSPRQLDSGNTIYF
TGTGCCAGTAGTCCCCGACAGCTCGACTCTGGAAACACCATATATTTT
>TRBJ1-2|TRBD1|-|TRBV11-2
CASSFLQGKTF
TGTGCCAGCAGCTTTCTACAGGGGAAGACCTTC
>TRBJ2-1|TRBD2|-|TRBV4-2
CASSRAGGPKFF
TGTGCCAGCAGCAGGGCGGGGGGGCCTAAGTTCTTC
>TRBJ2-3|TRBD2|-|TRBV5-4
CASRAGGVTDTQYF
TGTGCCAGCAGGGCTGGGGGGGTCACAGATACGCAGTATTTT
>TRBJ2-5|TRBD2|-|TRBV2
CASSERVGTSVQETQYF
TGTGCCAGCAGTGAAAGAGTTGGGACTAGCGTCCAAGAGACCCAGTACTTC
>TRBJ1-2|-|-|TRBV7-9
CASSFALGYGYTF
TGTGCCAGCAGCTTCGCCCTCGGCTATGGCTACACCTTC
>TRBJ2-7|-|-|TRBV5-3
CASSTGSEQYF
TGTGCCAGCTCGACAGGTTCCGAGCAGTACTTC
>TRBJ1-6|-|-|TRBV6-4
CASREGQGGPNSPLHF
TGTGCCAGCAGGGAGGGGCAGGGAGGGCCCAATTCACCCCTCCACTTT
>TRBJ1-6|TRBD1|-|TRBV9
CASSPRQGDNSPLHF
TGTGCCAGCAGCCCCCGACAGGGAGATAATTCACCCCTCCACTTT
>TRBJ1-4|-|-|TRBV2
CASSGRDIGEKLFF
TGTGCCAGCAGTGGACGGGACATAGGGGAAAAACTGTTTTTT
>TRBJ2-1|-|once|TRBV3-1/TRBV3-2
CASSQGSRGADEQFF
TGTGCCAGCAGCCAAGGTAGCCGGGGGGCGGATGAGCAGTTCTTC
>TRBJ2-3|-|-|TRBV4-2
CASSQVWDTGTDTQYF
TGTGCCAGCAGCCAAGTCTGGGACACAGGGACAGATACGCAGTATTTT
>TRBJ1-5|TRBD1|-|TRBV4-1
CASSQVGGAGNQPQHF
TGCGCCAGCAGCCAAGTAGGGGGCGCGGGCAATCAGCCCCAGCATTTT
>TRBJ2-7|-|-|TRBV19
CASSIASVWDEQYF
TGTGCCAGTAGTATAGCCAGCGTGTGGGACGAGCAGTACTTC
>TRBJ1-5|TRBD1|-|TRBV19
CASSTWTGDYSNQPQHF
TGTGCCAGTAGTACTTGGACAGGAGATTATAGCAATCAGCCCCAGCATTTT
>TRBJ1-1|-|-|TRBV5-5
CASSDPGFVAEAFF
TGTGCCAGCAGCGACCCAGGGTTTGTGGCTGAAGCTTTCTTT
>TRBJ1-2|-|-|TRBV5-5
CASSERQASNYGYTF
TGTGCCAGCAGCGAACGACAGGCTTCTAACTATGGCTACACCTTC
>TRBJ1-2|TRBD1|-|TRBV20-1
CSASRGTGGYGYTF
TGCAGTGCTAGTCGGGGGACAGGGGGATATGGCTACACCTTC
>TRBJ2-3|-|-|TRBV20-1
CSASLTRGGTDTQYF
TGCAGTGCTAGTTTGACCCGGGGTGGCACAGATACGCAGTATTTT
>TRBJ1-5|-|-|TRBV2
CASRRVGQPQHF
TGTGCCAGCAGGAGGGTTGGTCAGCCCCAGCATTTT
>TRBJ2-7|TRBD2|-|TRBV5-6
CASSLPSGESSYEQYF
TGTGCCAGCAGCTTGCCAAGCGGGGAAAGCTCCTACGAGCAGTACTTC
>TRBJ2-7|-|once|TRBV4-1
CASSQEPGLLSYEQYF
TGCGCCAGCAGCCAAGAACCAGGGCTCCTCTCCTACGAGCAGTACTTC
>TRBJ2-5|TRBD2|-|TRBV10-1
CASSDGLAGSETQYF
TGCGCCAGCAGCGACGGACTAGCGGGGTCAGAGACCCAGTACTTC
>TRBJ1-4|-|-|TRBV29-1
CSVSRGGEKLFF
TGCAGCGTTTCAAGGGGGGGGGAAAAACTGTTTTTT
>TRBJ2-2|TRBD2|-|TRBV9
CASSPSGGTTGELFF
TGTGCCAGCAGCCCGAGCGGGGGAACCACCGGGGAGCTGTTTTTT
>TRBJ2-2|-|few|TRBV7-9
CASSLARVVAGELFF
TGTGCCAGCAGCTTAGCCAGGGTCGTGGCCGGGGAGCTGTTTTTT
>TRBJ1-4|-|-|TRBV7-2
CASSLFPRDSNEKLFF
TGTGCCAGCAGCTTATTTCCGCGCGACTCCAATGAAAAACTGTTTTTT
>TRBJ1-2|TRBD1|-|TRBV6-2/TRBV6-3
CASSIRQGADTF
TGTGCCAGCAGTATCAGACAGGGGGCTGATACCTTC
>TRBJ2-1|TRBD1|once|TRBV19
CASSTPGTDINEQFF
TGTGCCAGTAGTACCCCCGGGACAGACATCAATGAGCAGTTCTTC